Sequencing of this T cell receptor (beta chain) was carried out in a study of CD8+CD57+ T cells in acquired aplastic anemia. Study background: DNA recovered from sorted CD4+ and CD8+ cells had a mean of 3.2 ug.

CDR1 and CDR2 from the germline V gene are ENHRY and SYGVKD. Trimming pared 3 bases from V and 6 bases from J, leaving 8 bases between. This CDR3 is 12 amino acids long. This clonotype was observed at least ten times. Its antigen is currently unknown. Study-wide findings and caveats: Overlap between patients and controls comprised 25 to 35 CD8+ CDR3 sequences.

Patients sequenced had flow cytometry evidence of CD8+CD57+ cell expansion. Genomic DNA was employed as the template in profiling TCR beta VDJ and CDR3. MiXCR, applied by TCRdb to the reads, yields one record per CDR3 protein. This sample carries hundreds of thousands of distinct CDR3 sequences, around 30% of them seen once, and the ten largest clones take under 0.95%. The clonotype was recovered from a human donor with aplastic anemia. The V call is TRBV10-3, the J call TRBJ1-2; no clear D gene. Specimen: sorted CD4+, CD8+, or CD8+CD57+ T cells (not recorded which) from PBMCs. The DNA for the CDR3 is TGTGCCATCAGTGAAGGCAGTAATGGCTACACCTTC. It translates to CAISEGSNGYTF.